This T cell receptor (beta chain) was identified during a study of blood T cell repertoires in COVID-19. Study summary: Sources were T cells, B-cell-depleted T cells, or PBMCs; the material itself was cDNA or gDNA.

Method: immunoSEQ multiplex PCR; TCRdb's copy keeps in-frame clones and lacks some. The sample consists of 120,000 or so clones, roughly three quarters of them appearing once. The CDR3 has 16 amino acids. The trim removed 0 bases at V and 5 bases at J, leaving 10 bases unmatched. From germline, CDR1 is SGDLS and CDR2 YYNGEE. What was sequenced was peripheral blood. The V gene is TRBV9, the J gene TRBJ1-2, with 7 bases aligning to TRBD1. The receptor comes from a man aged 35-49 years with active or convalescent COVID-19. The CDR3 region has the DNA TGTGCCAGCAGCGTAGCTGGGGAAGGGGGCCCTTATGGCTACACCTTC. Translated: CASSVAGEGGPYGYTF. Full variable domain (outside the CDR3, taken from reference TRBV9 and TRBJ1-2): DSGVTQTPKHLITATGQRVTLRCSPRSGDLSVYWYQQSLDQGLQFLIQYYNGEERAKGNILERFSAQQFPDLHSELNLSSLELGDSALYFCASSVAGEGGPYGYTFGSGTRLTVV.